This passage covers 28 T cell receptor beta chains from one sample sequenced in a study of type 1 regulatory T cells. TCRdb re-derived calls from the reads in MiXCR, one entry per CDR3 protein. The top ten hold over 7% of the sample, which has approximately 43,000 distinct CDR3 sequences, 12% seen once. No antigens are known for them. The source material was cultured non-Tr1 T cells, either the whole culture or a sorted T cell fraction (not recorded which). These receptors were obtained from a human donor in good health.

In its sample, this clonotype was seen many times. The chain links TRBV7-9 to TRBJ2-1, with 10 positions matching TRBD2. CDR1 SEHNR and CDR2 FQNEAQ come from the germline V gene (reference sequence). V lost 1 base and J lost 10; bases outside the gene matches: 4. The CDR3 has 14 residues. The CDR3 spells CASSLGTSGMEQFF. In DNA, the CDR3 is TGTGCCAGCAGCTTAGGGACTAGCGGTATGGAGCAGTTCTTC.

The chain employs TRBV7-2 and TRBJ2-5, with D possibly matching TRBD2 (6 bases). CDR3 length: 15 amino acids. Trimming took 7 bases from V and 7 from J, leaving 22 bases between them. Germline V gene lookup returns CDR1 SGHTA and CDR2 FQGNSA. The CDR3 protein is CASKPGAGPLGTQYF. The DNA for the CDR3 is TGTGCCAGCAAACCCGGCGCGGGGCCTCTTGGGACCCAGTACTTC. The full variable domain, in which reference TRBV7-2 and TRBJ2-5 provide the parts outside the CDR3, is GAGVSQSPSNKVTEKGKDVELRCDPISGHTALYWYRQSLGQGLEFLIYFQGNSAPDKSGLPSDRFSAERTGGSVSTLTIQRTQQEDSAVYLCASKPGAGPLGTQYFGPGTRLLVL.

The chain employs TRBV19 and TRBJ1-1; D possibly corresponds to TRBD1 (6 bases). Germline V gives CDR1 LNHDA, CDR2 SQIVND (reference sequence). The CDR3 is 14 residues long. V lost 7 bases, J lost 2 bases, and 14 bases lay in between. The CDR3 sequence: CASTGGALNTEAFF. CDR3 nucleotide sequence: TGTGCCAGTACGGGGGGGGCCCTTAACACTGAAGCTTTCTTT.

J is TRBJ2-5 and V is TRBV20-1, with TRBD2 as a possible D gene (5 bases). The germline V gene encodes CDR1 DFQATT and CDR2 SNEGSKA (reference sequence). With 3 bases removed from V and 5 bases from J, the gap between germline ends came to 7 bases. CDR3 length: 11 amino acids. CDR3 coding DNA: TGCAGTGCTAGGGACTGGGAGACCCAGTACTTC. Protein: CSARDWETQYF.

This clonotype showed up just a few times. The rearrangement joins TRBV5-1 to TRBJ2-5, with 8 bases aligning to TRBD1. Losses at the gene ends were 2 bases for V and 1 base for J; bases not matched to a gene: 7. Germline V gives CDR1 SGHRS, CDR2 YFSETQ. This CDR3 spans 16 amino acids. The CDR3 loop reads CASSFDRGPRQETQYF. The CDR3 DNA reads as TGCGCCAGCAGCTTCGACAGGGGCCCTCGCCAAGAGACCCAGTACTTC.

By frequency in the sample, this clonotype is medium-sized. A read error may account for a junction end that differs from germline. The CDR3 nucleotides are TGCAGCGTTGAAGATCGGCGGGAGGCCTCTTTT. It encodes CSVEDRREASF. The V and J genes are TRBV29-1 and TRBJ1-1, with D hard to call. The germline V gene has CDR1 SQVTM and CDR2 ANQGSEA. There are 11 residues in the CDR3. Together with reference TRBV29-1 and TRBJ1-1, the CDR3 gives the full variable domain: SAVISQKPSRDICQRGTSLTIQCQVDSQVTMMFWYRQQPGQSLTLIATANQGSEATYESGFVIDKFPISRPNLTFSTLTVSNMSPEDSSIYLCSVEDRREASFGQGTRLTVV.

In its sample, this clonotype was seen once. This chain connects TRBV29-1 to TRBJ2-7; 10 bases map to TRBD1. The junction had 9 bases not matched to a gene; V was cut back by 6 bases and J by 7 bases. This CDR3 has 13 residues. The germline gives CDR1 SQVTM, CDR2 ANQGSEA. CDR3 sequence (DNA): TGCAGCGTGCACCCGGGACAGGGGAGAGAGCAGTACTTC. Translation gives CSVHPGQGREQYF.

The gene calls are TRBV20-1 and TRBJ2-1; 7 bases match TRBD2. V shed 0 bases, J shed 1 base, and the junction held 6 bases outside the gene matches. The CDR3 totals 16 residues. Germline V gene sequence: CDR1 DFQATT, CDR2 SNEGSKA (reference sequence). Here the CDR3 reads CSARDESGMSYNEQFF. The CDR3 DNA is TGCAGTGCTAGAGACGAAAGCGGGATGTCCTACAATGAGCAGTTCTTC.

This clonotype was detected many times. The rearrangement uses TRBV5-1 and TRBJ1-4; 8 bases map to TRBD1. The trim removed 4 bases at V and 2 bases at J, leaving 10 bases unmatched. This CDR3 is built from 17 residues. In germline, CDR1 is SGHRS, CDR2 YFSETQ. The CDR3 DNA is TGCGCCAGCAGCCTCATACCAGGGGGCGCTACTAATGAAAAACTGTTTTTT. It codes for CASSLIPGGATNEKLFF.

This clonotype was counted a few times. V gene TRBV5-1 combines with J gene TRBJ2-1, with D perhaps matching TRBD2 (5 bases). CDR1 is SGHRS and CDR2 is YFSETQ in the germline V gene. Trimming cost V 6 bases and J 0 bases, with 13 bases left between them. The CDR3 is 15 residues long. The CDR3 loop is CASTSEGNSYNEQFF. Here the CDR3 DNA reads TGCGCCAGCACCTCCGAGGGAAACTCCTACAATGAGCAGTTCTTC.

This clonotype occurred many times. The chain carries TRBV12-3 or TRBV12-4 and TRBJ1-3; TRBD1 is a possible D gene (6 bases). V lost 6 bases, J lost 4 bases, and 19 bases lay in between. CDR3 length equals 16 residues. The CDR3 nucleotides read TGTGCCAGCAGAAAATCTCAAAGGGGGAGGGGAAACACCATATATTTT. Its translation: CASRKSQRGRGNTIYF.

This clonotype was observed a few times. The chain combines TRBV15 with TRBJ2-3; D is unresolved. Germline V lookup: CDR1 LNHNV, CDR2 YYDKDF (reference sequence). The CDR3 consists of 15 residues. Trimming removed 0 bases from V and 3 bases from J, with 10 bases in between. CDR3 bases: TGTGCCACCAGCAGAGAAGGGAAGGATACAGATACGCAGTATTTT. This translates into CATSREGKDTDTQYF.

This clonotype was found a few times. This sequence joins TRBV5-6 and TRBJ2-1, with 8 bases lining up with TRBD2. CDR1 and CDR2 (germline): SGHDT, YYEEEE. The V segment lost 3 bases and the J segment 4 bases; nucleotides outside the gene matches: 9. The CDR3 totals 16 residues. The CDR3 region is CASSSDGLASYNEQFF. The CDR3 coding sequence is TGTGCCAGCAGCTCTGACGGACTAGCCTCGTACAATGAGCAGTTCTTC.

This clonotype was detected ten times or more. V gene TRBV20-1 combines with J gene TRBJ2-1; TRBD2 matches at 7 bases. Trimming took 5 bases from V and 6 from J; bases not matched to a gene: 10. The germline gives CDR1 DFQATT, CDR2 SNEGSKA (reference sequence). The CDR3 loop spans 14 amino acids. The CDR3 protein is CSARPAGAINEQFF. In nucleotides, the CDR3 is TGCAGTGCTCGCCCGGCGGGAGCCATCAATGAGCAGTTCTTC.

The chain recombines TRBV20-1 with TRBJ1-5; the D is unclear. Trimming shortened V by 6 bases and J by 2 bases, and 17 bases separated the two germline ends. The CDR3 contains 15 residues. From germline, CDR1 is DFQATT and CDR2 SNEGSKA (reference sequence). The CDR3 loop is CSASPPVVRNQPQHF. The CDR3 coding sequence is TGCAGTGCCAGCCCCCCGGTGGTACGCAATCAGCCCCAGCATTTT.

The sample holds many counts of this clonotype. The chain recombines TRBV12-3 or TRBV12-4 with TRBJ1-4; tentative D call: TRBD1 (5 bases). V lost 1 base, J lost 6 bases, and 12 bases lay in between. The CDR3 is 15 amino acids. This chain's CDR3 is CASSLGSQGHEKLFF. In DNA form, the CDR3 reads TGTGCCAGCAGTTTAGGGTCCCAGGGACATGAAAAACTGTTTTTT.

V gene TRBV24-1 combines with J gene TRBJ2-3, with no clear D. From germline, CDR1 is KGHDR and CDR2 SFDVKD. This CDR3 spans 12 amino acids. Trimming took 7 bases from V and 4 from J, leaving 8 bases between them. Here the CDR3 reads CATSGEPDTQYF. In DNA form, the CDR3 reads TGTGCCACCAGCGGAGAACCAGATACGCAGTATTTT.

This clonotype was seen a few times. This rearrangement joins TRBV20-1 to TRBJ2-3, with 8 bases matching TRBD2. Germline V lookup: CDR1 DFQATT, CDR2 SNEGSKA (reference sequence). The CDR3 consists of 20 residues. Trimming took 4 bases from V and 0 from J; bases not matched to a gene: 21. Written as DNA, the CDR3 is TGCAGTGCTACTGCCGTAAGACTAGCGCGGAGGGGGTTTAGCACAGATACGCAGTATTTT. Translation: CSATAVRLARRGFSTDTQYF.

This clonotype was recorded a few times. This CDR3 reads CASTPNYGTYYEQYF. CDR3 in DNA: TGTGCCAGTACCCCGAACTACGGGACATACTACGAGCAGTACTTC. The V call is TRBV19, the J call TRBJ2-7; possible D gene TRBD1, 6 bases. CDR3 length equals 15 residues. Germline V lookup: CDR1 LNHDA, CDR2 SQIVND (reference sequence). Trimming removed 7 bases at V and 3 bases at J, with 19 bases between.

The genes are TRBV20-1 and TRBJ2-1; D remains ambiguous. The CDR3 has 14 amino acids. Trimming removed 0 bases at V and 0 bases at J, with 6 bases between. CDR1 DFQATT and CDR2 SNEGSKA come from the germline V gene (reference sequence). The CDR3 protein is CSARDMSSYNEQFF. CDR3 coding DNA: TGCAGTGCTAGAGATATGAGCTCCTACAATGAGCAGTTCTTC.

This clonotype was detected many times. V gene TRBV27 combines with J gene TRBJ2-7; TRBD2 matches at 12 bases. The CDR3 consists of 15 residues. The germline V gene encodes CDR1 MNHEY and CDR2 SMNVEV (reference sequence). Germline trimming cut 6 bases from V and 2 bases from J; bases unmatched to any gene: 5. CDR3 bases: TGTGCCAGCAGAACGACTAGCGGGAGTACCTACGAGCAGTACTTC. Its translation: CASRTTSGSTYEQYF.

This clonotype was detected many times. J is TRBJ2-3 and V is TRBV27; TRBD1 aligns across 7 bases. Germline V lookup: CDR1 MNHEY, CDR2 SMNVEV (reference sequence). The ends lost 2 bases at V and 3 bases at J; junction bases unmatched: 2. The CDR3 has 14 amino acids. The CDR3 DNA sequence: TGTGCCAGCAGTTTACGGGACAGAACAGATACGCAGTATTTT. Translation: CASSLRDRTDTQYF.

There are many counts of this clonotype. The chain carries TRBV20-1 and TRBJ2-2, with D unresolved. The CDR3 runs to 11 residues. Germline CDR1 is DFQATT and CDR2 is SNEGSKA (reference sequence). The germline V and J ends were trimmed by 3 bases and 6 bases, with 5 bases remaining between them. The CDR3, as DNA: TGCAGTGCTAGCGTCGCCGGGGAGCTGTTTTTT. It is translated as CSASVAGELFF.

This clonotype came up a few times. The chain uses TRBV7-2 and TRBJ2-6; TRBD2 matches 9 bases. After removal of 2 bases from V and 0 bases from J, the junction contained 8 bases not matched to a gene. Germline lookup yields CDR1 SGHTA and CDR2 FQGNSA. CDR3 size: 19 residues. Here the CDR3 reads CASSLRGLAKSSGANVLTF. DNA for the CDR3: TGTGCCAGCAGCTTACGTGGACTAGCGAAGAGCTCTGGGGCCAACGTCCTGACTTTC.

Comments on this clonotype: A much larger clone differs by one base, so this may be a read error. This chain joins TRBV15 and TRBJ1-6; 7 bases fit TRBD1. The germline gives CDR1 LNHNV, CDR2 YYDKDF (reference sequence). The CDR3 totals 15 residues. The CDR3 reads CAASPGGSTIGALHF. CDR3 bases: TGTGCCGCCAGCCCAGGGGGTTCTACGATCGGGGCCCTCCACTTT.

This clonotype has a count of ten or more. The junction shows a germline mismatch at one end, possibly a read error. In DNA, the CDR3 is TGTGCTAGCAGCTTAAACCCGGGTCGCGAGCAGTACTTC. Protein: CASSLNPGREQYF. The chain carries TRBV7-7 and TRBJ2-7, with D unresolved. The CDR3 loop spans 13 amino acids. The germline CDR1 and CDR2 sequences are SSHAT and FNYEAQ (reference sequence).

The chain employs TRBV29-1 and TRBJ1-2; D ambiguous. Germline assignment: CDR1 SQVTM and CDR2 ANQGSEA. The CDR3 contains 13 residues. Trimming removed 4 bases from V and 8 bases from J, with 17 bases in between. This CDR3 is CSVGVGRAGGYTF. In DNA form, the CDR3 reads TGCAGCGTTGGAGTAGGGAGGGCAGGAGGCTACACCTTC.

This clonotype was observed a few times. V usage is TRBV19 and J usage is TRBJ2-2, with D tentatively TRBD1 (5 bases). This CDR3 comprises 12 residues. CDR1 is LNHDA and CDR2 is SQIVND in the germline V gene (reference sequence). The ends were cut back, 9 bases at V and 2 bases at J, with 7 bases in the middle. CDR3 in DNA: TGTGCCAGCCAGGGAAACACCGGGGAGCTGTTTTTT. It is translated as CASQGNTGELFF.